Detailed here is one TCR beta chain. The germline V gene has CDR1 MNHEY and CDR2 SVGAGI. The CDR3 consists of 16 residues. With 0 bases clipped from V and 1 base from J, the junction kept 5 bases outside the gene matches. This sample is part of a study of blood T cells in healthy people across ages. Study background: Through template switching, about one barcoded beta molecule was captured per two T cells, as measured in model experiments.

The use of a sample-barcoded 5' primer and a J-beta primer mix characterized a second PCR of about 6 to 12 cycles. TCRdb re-called the 5' RACE reads with MiXCR, one entry per CDR3 protein. Among hundreds of thousands of distinct CDR3 sequences, roughly 21% were seen once, and the ten largest hold 3.6%. The source of this sequence is a man between 65 and 80 years old in good health. Sequencing input: blood. The gene calls are TRBV6-5 and TRBJ1-2; the match to TRBD1 covers 7 bases. CDR3 nucleotide sequence: TGTGCCAGCAGTTACTCGGGACAGATTTTTAACTATGGCTACACCTTC. Residues: CASSYSGQIFNYGYTF.